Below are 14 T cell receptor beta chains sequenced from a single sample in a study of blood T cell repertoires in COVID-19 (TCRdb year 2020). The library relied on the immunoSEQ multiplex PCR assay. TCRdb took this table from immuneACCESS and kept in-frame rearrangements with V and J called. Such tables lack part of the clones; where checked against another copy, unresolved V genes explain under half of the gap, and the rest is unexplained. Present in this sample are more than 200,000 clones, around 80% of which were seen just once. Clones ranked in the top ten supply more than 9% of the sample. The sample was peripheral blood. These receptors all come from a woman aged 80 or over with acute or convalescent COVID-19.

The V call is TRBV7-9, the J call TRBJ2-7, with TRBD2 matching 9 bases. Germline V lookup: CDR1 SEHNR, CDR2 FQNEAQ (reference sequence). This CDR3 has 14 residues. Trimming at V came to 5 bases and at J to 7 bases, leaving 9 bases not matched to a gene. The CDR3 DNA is TGTGCCAGCAGCACCTGGGTTAGCGGGGGTGAGCAGTACTTC. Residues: CASSTWVSGGEQYF.

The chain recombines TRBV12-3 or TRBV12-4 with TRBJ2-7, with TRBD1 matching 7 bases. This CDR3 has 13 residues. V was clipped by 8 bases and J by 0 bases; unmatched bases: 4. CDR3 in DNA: TGTGCCAGCTGGGACAGCGTCTCCTACGAGCAGTACTTC. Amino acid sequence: CASWDSVSYEQYF.

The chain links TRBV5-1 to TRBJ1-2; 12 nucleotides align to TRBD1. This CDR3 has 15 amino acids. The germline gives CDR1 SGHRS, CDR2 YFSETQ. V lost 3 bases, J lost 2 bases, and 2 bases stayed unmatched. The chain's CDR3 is CASSWGTGGNYGYTF. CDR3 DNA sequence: TGCGCCAGCAGCTGGGGGACAGGGGGCAACTATGGCTACACCTTC. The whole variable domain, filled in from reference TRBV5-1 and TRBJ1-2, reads KAGVTQTPRYLIKTRGQQVTLSCSPISGHRSVSWYQQTPGQGLQFLFEYFSETQRNKGNFPGRFSGRQFSNSRSEMNVSTLELGDSALYLCASSWGTGGNYGYTFGSGTRLTVV.

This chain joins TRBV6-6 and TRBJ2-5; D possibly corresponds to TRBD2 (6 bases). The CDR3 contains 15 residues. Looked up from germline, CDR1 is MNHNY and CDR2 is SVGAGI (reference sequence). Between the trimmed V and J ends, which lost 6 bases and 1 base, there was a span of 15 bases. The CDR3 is CASSLALGGQETQYF. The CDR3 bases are TGTGCCAGCAGCTTGGCGCTGGGGGGCCAAGAGACCCAGTACTTC.

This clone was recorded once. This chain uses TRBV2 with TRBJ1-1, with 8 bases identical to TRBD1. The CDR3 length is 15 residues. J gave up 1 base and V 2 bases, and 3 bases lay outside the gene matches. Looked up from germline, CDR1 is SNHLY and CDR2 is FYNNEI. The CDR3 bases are TGTGCCAGCAGTGAATTTGACAGGGGGAACACTGAAGCTTTCTTT. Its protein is CASSEFDRGNTEAFF. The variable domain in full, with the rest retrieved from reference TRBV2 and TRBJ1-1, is EPEVTQTPSHQVTQMGQEVILRCVPISNHLYFYWYRQILGQKVEFLVSFYNNEISEKSEIFDDQFSVERPDGSNFTLKIRSTKLEDSAMYFCASSEFDRGNTEAFFGQGTRLTVV.

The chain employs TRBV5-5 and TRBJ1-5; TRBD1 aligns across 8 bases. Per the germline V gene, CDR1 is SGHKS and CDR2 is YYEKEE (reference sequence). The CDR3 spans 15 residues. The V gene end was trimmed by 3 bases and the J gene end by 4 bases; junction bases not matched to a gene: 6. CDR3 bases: TGTGCCAGCAGCTGGGGGACAGGCGGAAATCAGCCCCAGCATTTT. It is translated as CASSWGTGGNQPQHF. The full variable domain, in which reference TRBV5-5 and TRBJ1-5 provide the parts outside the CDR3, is DAGVTQSPTHLIKTRGQQVTLRCSPISGHKSVSWYQQVLGQGPQFIFQYYEKEERGRGNFPDRFSARQFPNYSSELNVNALLLGDSALYLCASSWGTGGNQPQHFGDGTRLSIL.

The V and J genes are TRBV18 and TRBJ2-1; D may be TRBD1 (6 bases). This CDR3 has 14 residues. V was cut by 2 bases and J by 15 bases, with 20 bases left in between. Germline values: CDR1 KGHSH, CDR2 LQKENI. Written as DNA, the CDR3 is TGTGCCAGCTCACCAGAGGCTGGACAGAGGTGGTTGTTCTTC. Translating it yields CASSPEAGQRWLFF.

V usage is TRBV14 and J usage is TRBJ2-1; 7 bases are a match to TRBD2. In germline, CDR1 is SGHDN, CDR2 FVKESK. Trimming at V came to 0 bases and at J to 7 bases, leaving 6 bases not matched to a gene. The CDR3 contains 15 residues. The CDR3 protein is CASSQDLLAENEQFF. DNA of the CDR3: TGTGCCAGCAGCCAAGATCTCCTAGCGGAGAATGAGCAGTTCTTC.

The CDR3: CAIRGTDSGNTIYF. The CDR3 DNA reads as TGTGCCATCAGAGGGACTGACTCTGGAAACACCATATATTTT. The chain uses TRBV10-3 and TRBJ1-3; perhaps TRBD1 as D (5 bases). This CDR3 region has 14 residues. V dropped 6 bases and J dropped 0 bases, with 9 bases sitting between them. Germline V gene sequence: CDR1 ENHRY, CDR2 SYGVKD.

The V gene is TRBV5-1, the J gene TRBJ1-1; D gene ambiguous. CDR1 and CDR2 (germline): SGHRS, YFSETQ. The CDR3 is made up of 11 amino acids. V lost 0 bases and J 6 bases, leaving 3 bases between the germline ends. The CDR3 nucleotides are TGCGCCAGCAGCTTGGGGCCTGAAGCTTTCTTT. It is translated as CASSLGPEAFF.

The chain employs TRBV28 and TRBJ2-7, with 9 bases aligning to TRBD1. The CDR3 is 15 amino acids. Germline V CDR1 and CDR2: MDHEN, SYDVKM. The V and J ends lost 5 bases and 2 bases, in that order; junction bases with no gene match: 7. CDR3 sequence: CASSPGTGLAYEQYF. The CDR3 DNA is TGTGCCAGCAGTCCGGGGACAGGGTTAGCCTACGAGCAGTACTTC.

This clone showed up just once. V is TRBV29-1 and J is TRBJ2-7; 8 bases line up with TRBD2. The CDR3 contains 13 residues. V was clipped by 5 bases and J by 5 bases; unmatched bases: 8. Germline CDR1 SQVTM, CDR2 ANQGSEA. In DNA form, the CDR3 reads TGCAGCGTTAACCCAGCGGGAGCCCACGAGCAGTACTTC. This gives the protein CSVNPAGAHEQYF.

The DNA of the CDR3 is TGTGCCAGCAGCTACAGGGGCGGGAACACTGAAGCTTTCTTT. It yields the protein CASSYRGGNTEAFF. The chain couples TRBV5-6 to TRBJ1-1, with 7 bases matching TRBD1. Trimming cost V 3 bases and J 1 base; bases outside gene matches: 3. The V gene's germline CDR1 is SGHDT and CDR2 YYEEEE. The CDR3 covers 14 residues.

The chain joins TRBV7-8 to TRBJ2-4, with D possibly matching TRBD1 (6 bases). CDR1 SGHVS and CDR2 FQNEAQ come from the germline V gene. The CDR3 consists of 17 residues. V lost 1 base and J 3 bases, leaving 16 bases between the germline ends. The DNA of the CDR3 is TGTGCCAGCAGCTTAGGAGGCGCAGGGGCGGACAAAAACATTCAGTACTTC. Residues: CASSLGGAGADKNIQYF.